This T cell receptor beta chain was sequenced during a study of coeliac disease. Points from the study as a whole: Control samples showed higher TRB and TRG clonality than intraepithelial and lamina propria samples in active celiac disease. TRB repertoires were largely private, with most amino acid sequences found in only one sample.

Assay used: immunoSEQ multiplex PCR; TCRdb lists only in-frame clones, some missing. The table includes around 3,000 clones, roughly 71% detected once. Concerning this clone itself: Its antigen is currently unknown.

V lost 1 base and J lost 6; bases outside the gene matches: 4. The CDR3 is 14 residues long. Germline assignment: CDR1 SEHNR and CDR2 FQNEAQ (reference sequence). The TCR originated in a man older than 75 without celiac disease. Sequencing was carried out using lymphocytes from the gut lamina propria. J is TRBJ2-7 and V is TRBV7-9; TRBD1 agrees at 9 bases. The CDR3, as DNA: TGTGCCAGCAGCTTAGGGGGACAGGGAGGCGAGCAGTACTTC. Its protein is CASSLGGQGGEQYF.